A single sample gave rise to the 25 T cell receptor beta chains below, sequenced in a study of cytomegalovirus exposure and HLA in healthy donors. Sequenced by immunoSEQ multiplex PCR; TCRdb stores in-frame clones only, minus some. The profile covers more than 55,000 clones, with 94% appearing a single time and roughly 0.6% taken by the ten largest. Sequenced material: PBMCs. The source of these receptors is a woman between 18 and 29 years old in good health and CMV-seronegative.

The DNA of the CDR3 is TGTGCCAGCAGTGATTCGGGGGTCGGTGAAGCTTTCTTT. Protein: CASSDSGVGEAFF. The V and J genes are TRBV28 and TRBJ1-1; tentative D call: TRBD1 (5 bases). The length of the CDR3 is 13 residues. Looked up from germline, CDR1 is MDHEN and CDR2 is SYDVKM. V was trimmed by 5 bases and J by 7 bases, leaving 14 bases between them.

This chain joins TRBV28 and TRBJ2-7, with TRBD1 matching over 7 bases. Germline assignment: CDR1 MDHEN and CDR2 SYDVKM. The ends lost 6 bases at V and 3 bases at J; junction bases unmatched: 2. The CDR3 contains 12 residues. CDR3 region: CASRRQGYEQYF. In nucleotides, the CDR3 is TGTGCCAGCAGAAGACAGGGCTACGAGCAGTACTTC.

V gene TRBV5-4 combines with J gene TRBJ1-1; D not resolved. The CDR3 runs 14 residues. V was pared by 4 bases and J by 0 bases, with 10 bases between. Germline V gene data show CDR1 as SGHNT and CDR2 as YYREEE (reference sequence). CDR3 region: CASSPGKLNTEAFF. The CDR3 DNA follows: TGTGCCAGCAGCCCAGGAAAATTGAACACTGAAGCTTTCTTT.

The CDR3 nucleotides are TGTGCCAGTATTTCTGGCGGGGCCACAGATACGCAGTATTTT. Its protein product is CASISGGATDTQYF. The chain joins TRBV19 to TRBJ2-3; perhaps TRBD2 as D (6 bases). Trimming took off 7 bases at V and 2 bases at J, with 13 bases between the two ends. The CDR3 covers 14 residues. Per the germline V gene, CDR1 is LNHDA and CDR2 is SQIVND (reference sequence). Filled out from reference TRBV19 and TRBJ2-3, the complete variable domain reads DGGITQSPKYLFRKEGQNVTLSCEQNLNHDAMYWYRQDPGQGLRLIYYSQIVNDFQKGDIAEGYSVSREKKESFPLTVTSAQKNPTAFYLCASISGGATDTQYFGPGTRLTVL.

V is TRBV4-2 and J is TRBJ2-1; 7 bases align to TRBD1. With V trimmed by 1 base and J by 6 bases, 12 bases remained unmatched. Germline CDR1 and CDR2: LGHNA and YNFKEQ. The CDR3 totals 17 residues. The CDR3 sequence: CASSQVHPGGFGNEQFF. CDR3 DNA sequence: TGTGCCAGCAGCCAAGTCCACCCAGGGGGTTTTGGCAATGAGCAGTTCTTC.

The V and J genes are TRBV23-1 and TRBJ1-2, with 11 bases aligning to TRBD1. TRBV23-1 is an open reading frame whose function is uncertain. This CDR3 region has 17 residues. V trimming: 0 bases; J trimming: 0 bases; junction bases outside the gene matches: 3. CDR3 residues: CASSQSGTGGSNYGYTF. The CDR3 region has the DNA TGCGCCAGCAGTCAATCGGGGACAGGGGGATCTAACTATGGCTACACCTTC.

J is TRBJ2-7 and V is TRBV10-3; TRBD2 is a possible D gene (6 bases). The CDR3 loop spans 12 amino acids. Per germline, CDR1 ENHRY and CDR2 SYGVKD. V gave up 10 bases and J gave up 0 bases, with 10 bases separating them. The CDR3 nucleotides read TGTGCCACCCAGGGACTCTCCTACGAGCAGTACTTC. Protein sequence: CATQGLSYEQYF.

The chain carries TRBV18 and TRBJ2-1; D is possibly TRBD2 (6 bases). CDR3 length: 16 residues. The V gene's germline CDR1 is KGHSH and CDR2 LQKENI. The V end lost 2 bases, the J end lost 6 bases, and 17 bases lay between the germline ends. The CDR3 sequence: CASSPTALAGSNEQFF. The CDR3 DNA reads as TGTGCCAGCTCACCAACCGCCTTGGCGGGGTCCAATGAGCAGTTCTTC.

The V gene is TRBV5-6, the J gene TRBJ2-1, with 7 nucleotides matching TRBD1. The CDR3 runs to 16 residues. Per germline, CDR1 SGHDT and CDR2 YYEEEE. V lost 0 bases and J lost 3; bases outside the gene matches: 6. CDR3 in DNA: TGTGCCAGCAGCTTGGAAAGGGGGCGTATCTACAATGAGCAGTTCTTC. Amino acids: CASSLERGRIYNEQFF. The full variable domain, in which reference TRBV5-6 and TRBJ2-1 provide the parts outside the CDR3, is DAGVTQSPTHLIKTRGQQVTLRCSPKSGHDTVSWYQQALGQGPQFIFQYYEEEERQRGNFPDRFSGHQFPNYSSELNVNALLLGDSALYLCASSLERGRIYNEQFFGPGTRLTVL.

The table lists this clone with a count of one. An end of the junction differs from the germline gene, which may be a read error. The rearrangement joins TRBV7-7 to TRBJ2-3; D perhaps matches TRBD1 (5 bases). Germline values: CDR1 SSHAT, CDR2 FNYEAQ (reference sequence). CDR3 size: 15 residues. The CDR3 DNA follows: TGTGCTAGCAGCCTAGGCAGGGCCCACACAGATACGCAGTATTTT. This sequence encodes CASSLGRAHTDTQYF. Combining the CDR3 with reference TRBV7-7 and TRBJ2-3 gives the whole variable domain GAGVSQSPRYKVTKRGQDVTLRCDPISSHATLYWYQQALGQGPEFLTYFNYEAQPDKSGLPSDRFSAERPEGSISTLTIQRTEQRDSAMYRCASSLGRAHTDTQYFGPGTRLTVL.

V gene TRBV7-8 combines with J gene TRBJ2-7; a weak D match, TRBD1 (5 bases). Trimming cost V 6 bases and J 0 bases, with 12 bases left between them. The CDR3 sequence is 14 residues long. Germline V gene data show CDR1 as SGHVS and CDR2 as FQNEAQ. The CDR3 protein is CASRIDSNSYEQYF. The CDR3 bases are TGTGCCAGCAGGATAGACAGTAACTCCTACGAGCAGTACTTC.

In nucleotides, the CDR3 is TGTGCCAGCAGCCGCACAGGGTCCAACACTGAAGCTTTCTTT. Translation gives CASSRTGSNTEAFF. The gene calls are TRBV7-2 and TRBJ1-1, with D perhaps TRBD1 (6 bases). The V gene's germline CDR1 is SGHTA and CDR2 FQGNSA. CDR3 size: 14 residues. The V and J ends lost 5 bases and 2 bases respectively, with 12 bases between them.

The CDR3 sequence: CASSPDRGLKLFF. Written as DNA, the CDR3 is TGTGCCAGCAGCCCAGACAGGGGATTAAAACTGTTTTTT. V and J are TRBV5-6 and TRBJ1-4; 8 nucleotides line up with TRBD1. Germline V gives CDR1 SGHDT, CDR2 YYEEEE. Trimming cost V 4 bases and J 10 bases; bases outside gene matches: 6. This CDR3 has 13 residues.

In nucleotides, the CDR3 is TGTGCCAGCAGCCCACCTCTAGCGGGGCTGGGTGAGCAGTACTTC. It translates to CASSPPLAGLGEQYF. The chain combines TRBV13 with TRBJ2-7, with TRBD2 matching 9 bases. This CDR3 spans 15 amino acids. Germline CDR1 and CDR2: PRHDT and FYEKMQ (reference sequence). The junction had 12 bases not matched to a gene; V was cut back by 5 bases and J by 7 bases.

CDR3 coding DNA: TGCGCCAGCAGCTTGGGACAGACATCAAACAAGTACTCTGGGGCCAACGTCCTGACTTTC. Translated: CASSLGQTSNKYSGANVLTF. The rearrangement joins TRBV5-1 to TRBJ2-6, with D maybe TRBD1 (5 bases). The ends were cut back, 0 bases at V and 0 bases at J, with 19 bases in the middle. The V gene's germline CDR1 is SGHRS and CDR2 YFSETQ. CDR3 length: 20 residues.

The chain has TRBV5-1 and TRBJ2-6, with 7 bases lining up with TRBD1. Germline V gives CDR1 SGHRS, CDR2 YFSETQ. The trim removed 7 bases at V and 0 bases at J, leaving 4 bases unmatched. The CDR3 totals 15 residues. The CDR3 nucleotides are TGCGCCAGCGGGGGACAGACCTCTGGGGCCAACGTCCTGACTTTC. Amino acid sequence: CASGGQTSGANVLTF.

The gene calls are TRBV19 and TRBJ1-2, with D possibly TRBD1 on 6 matching bases. In germline, CDR1 is LNHDA, CDR2 SQIVND (reference sequence). There are 16 residues in the CDR3. V lost 3 bases, J lost 3 bases, and 17 bases lay in between. The CDR3 region has the DNA TGTGCCAGTAGTATTAACGAAGGGGGACGGTACTATGGCTACACCTTC. Translation: CASSINEGGRYYGYTF.

V and J are TRBV9 and TRBJ1-5, with TRBD1 identical over 7 bases. The CDR3 is 14 amino acids. The germline V gene encodes CDR1 SGDLS and CDR2 YYNGEE. The ends lost 2 bases at V and 5 bases at J; junction bases unmatched: 4. The CDR3 is CASSVRQGDQPQHF. CDR3 nucleotide sequence: TGTGCCAGCAGCGTGAGACAGGGAGATCAGCCCCAGCATTTT.

V is TRBV9 and J is TRBJ2-1; 8 nucleotides match TRBD1. The ends lost 0 bases at V and 2 bases at J; junction bases unmatched: 1. CDR1 and CDR2 from the germline V gene are SGDLS and YYNGEE. This CDR3 comprises 15 residues. The chain's CDR3 is CASSVAQGAYNEQFF. CDR3 coding DNA: TGTGCCAGCAGCGTAGCACAGGGGGCCTACAATGAGCAGTTCTTC.

This clone was observed once. The V and J genes are TRBV7-6 and TRBJ1-6, with a tentative D call TRBD1 (6 bases). Trimming pared 5 bases from V and 5 bases from J, leaving 13 bases between. The germline V gene encodes CDR1 SGHVS and CDR2 FNYEAQ. The CDR3 runs to 15 residues. CDR3 sequence: CASSPITGNNSPLHF. CDR3 bases: TGTGCCAGCAGCCCCATAACAGGGAATAATTCACCCCTCCACTTT. Filled out from reference TRBV7-6 and TRBJ1-6, the complete variable domain reads GAGVSQSPRYKVTKRGQDVALRCDPISGHVSLYWYRQALGQGPEFLTYFNYEAQQDKSGLPNDRFSAERPEGSISTLTIQRTEQRDSAMYRCASSPITGNNSPLHFGNGTRLTVT.

V and J are TRBV29-1 and TRBJ2-1, with 8 bases that match TRBD1. V lost 7 bases and J lost 0; bases outside the gene matches: 8. CDR3 length equals 15 residues. From germline, CDR1 is SQVTM and CDR2 ANQGSEA. CDR3 in DNA: TGCAGCGCTCAGAGACAGGGGAGCTCCTACAATGAGCAGTTCTTC. The encoded protein is CSAQRQGSSYNEQFF.

The rearrangement links TRBV7-2 to TRBJ1-4; tentative D call: TRBD1 (5 bases). V lost 0 bases, J lost 8 bases, and 10 bases lay in between. This CDR3 has 14 residues. CDR1 is SGHTA, CDR2 FQGNSA, per germline. CDR3 nucleotides: TGTGCCAGCAGCTTAGCAGGCGGGGCCGAAAAACTGTTTTTT. Its translation is CASSLAGGAEKLFF.

This chain uses TRBV9 with TRBJ1-1; tentative D call: TRBD1 (6 bases). Per germline, CDR1 SGDLS and CDR2 YYNGEE. V gave up 4 bases and J gave up 3 bases, with 13 bases separating them. The CDR3 extends over 14 amino acids. CDR3 coding DNA: TGTGCCAGCAGCCAACAGGGTATCGACACTGAAGCTTTCTTT. Its protein product is CASSQQGIDTEAFF.

The chain joins TRBV11-2 to TRBJ1-1; D unclear. V lost 4 bases and J lost 0, with 18 bases in between. There are 17 residues in the CDR3. Looked up from germline, CDR1 is SGHAT and CDR2 is FQNNGV. For the CDR3, the DNA is TGTGCCAGCAGCTATACATGGGAGGGATCCATGAACACTGAAGCTTTCTTT. This codes for CASSYTWEGSMNTEAFF. The full variable domain, with the rest looked up from reference TRBV11-2 and TRBJ1-1, is EAGVAQSPRYKIIEKRQSVAFWCNPISGHATLYWYQQILGQGPKLLIQFQNNGVVDDSQLPKDRFSAERLKGVDSTLKIQPAKLEDSAVYLCASSYTWEGSMNTEAFFGQGTRLTVV.

The chain combines TRBV6-1 with TRBJ1-2; D uncertain. CDR3 length: 17 amino acids. The germline gives CDR1 MNHNS, CDR2 SASEGT. V was trimmed by 2 bases and J by 8 bases, leaving 24 bases between them. CDR3 sequence (DNA): TGTGCCAGCAGTGAAAAGTCGGCAGCGCCTTTCTCACGGGGCTACACCTTC. Its translation: CASSEKSAAPFSRGYTF.